This TCR beta chain was sequenced in a study of T-cell reconstitution after alpha-beta-depleted transplantation in children. Findings of the study overall: Surviving recipient T cells and thymic progenitors produced the high day-60 TCRbeta diversity seen in some patients. When one year had passed after transplant, most T-cell counts and diversity came from newly produced T cells. Two months or so post-transplant, alpha-beta T cells reportedly derived from several hundred expanded graft clones.

This clonotype has more than one count but fewer than ten. Antigen specificity is unknown. The V and J ends lost 1 base and 10 bases respectively, with 11 bases between them. Germline loops: CDR1 SGHTA, CDR2 FQGNSA. This CDR3 region has 13 residues. TCRbeta library construction was performed incorporating unique molecular identifiers. TCRdb independently ran MiXCR on the PCR reads; one entry per CDR3 protein. The profile shows 700,000 to 950,000 distinct CDR3 sequences, 15% to 20% of them singletons. The clonotype originates from a male patient aged 5 to 17 who had a stem cell transplant for acute lymphoblastic leukemia, so the T cells may come from the graft donor. The chain employs TRBV7-2 and TRBJ2-1; D is ambiguous. The specimen was PBMCs, mostly from graft donor cells, collected 360 days after TCRalphabeta/CD19-depleted stem cell transplant. CDR3 nucleotide sequence: TGTGCCAGCAGCTTAGGGCTAGGGCCGGAGCAGTTCTTC. Translating it yields CASSLGLGPEQFF.